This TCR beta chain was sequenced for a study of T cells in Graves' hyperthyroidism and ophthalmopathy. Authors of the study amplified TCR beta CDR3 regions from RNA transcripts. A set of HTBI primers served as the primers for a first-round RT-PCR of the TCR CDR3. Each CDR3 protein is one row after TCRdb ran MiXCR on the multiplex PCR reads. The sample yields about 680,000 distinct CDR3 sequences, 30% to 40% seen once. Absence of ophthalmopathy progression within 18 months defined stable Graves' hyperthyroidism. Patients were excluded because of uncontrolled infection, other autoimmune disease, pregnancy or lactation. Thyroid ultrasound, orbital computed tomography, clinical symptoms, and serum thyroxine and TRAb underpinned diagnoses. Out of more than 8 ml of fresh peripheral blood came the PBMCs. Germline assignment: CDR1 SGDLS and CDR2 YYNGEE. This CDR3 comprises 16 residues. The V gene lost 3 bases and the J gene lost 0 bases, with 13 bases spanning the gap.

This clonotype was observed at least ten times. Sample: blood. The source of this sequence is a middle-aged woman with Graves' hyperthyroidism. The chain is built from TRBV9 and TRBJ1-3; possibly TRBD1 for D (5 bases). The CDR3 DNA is TGTGCCAGCAGCGCCTATGGGACGGACTCTGGAAACACCATATATTTT. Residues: CASSAYGTDSGNTIYF.